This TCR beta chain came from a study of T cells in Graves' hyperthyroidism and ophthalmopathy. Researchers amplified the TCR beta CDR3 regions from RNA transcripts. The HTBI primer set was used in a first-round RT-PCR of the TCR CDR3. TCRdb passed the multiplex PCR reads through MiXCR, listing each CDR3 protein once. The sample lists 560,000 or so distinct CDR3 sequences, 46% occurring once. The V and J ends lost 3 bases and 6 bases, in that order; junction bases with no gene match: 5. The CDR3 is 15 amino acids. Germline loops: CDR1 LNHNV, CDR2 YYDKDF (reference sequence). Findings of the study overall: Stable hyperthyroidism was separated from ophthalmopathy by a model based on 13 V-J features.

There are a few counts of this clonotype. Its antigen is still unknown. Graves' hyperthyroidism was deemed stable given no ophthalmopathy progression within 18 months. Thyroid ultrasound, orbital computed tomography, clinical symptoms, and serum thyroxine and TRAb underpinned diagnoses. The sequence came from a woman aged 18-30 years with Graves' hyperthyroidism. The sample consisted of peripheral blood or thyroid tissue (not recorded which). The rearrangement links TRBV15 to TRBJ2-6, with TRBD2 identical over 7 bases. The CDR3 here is CATSRGGSTANVLTF. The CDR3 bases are TGTGCCACCAGCAGGGGCGGGAGTACGGCCAACGTCCTGACTTTC.